This T cell receptor beta chain comes out of a study of blood T cell repertoires in COVID-19. Study-wide context: The United States, Italy and Spain were the sources of the acute and convalescent COVID-19 samples. T cells, B-cell-depleted T cells, or PBMCs provided the cDNA or gDNA that served as material.

The germline V gene encodes CDR1 SGHAT and CDR2 FQNNGV. The CDR3 runs to 15 residues. The J segment lost 4 bases and the V segment lost 5 bases, leaving 3 bases of the junction unmatched. Original analysis: Reference gene primer amplification gave nucleated cell count estimates. Some clones are missing from TCRdb's copy, which holds only in-frame ones; the method was immunoSEQ multiplex PCR. Clone size and V and J calls were adopted from that table, with D and trimming inferred from the DNA. The sample yields tens of thousands of clones, approximately 83% seen once. Followed over time, Seattle patients had been enrolled while infection was active.

V gene TRBV11-2 combines with J gene TRBJ2-1; 12 positions agree with TRBD2. The TCR originated in a woman older than 75 with COVID-19, enrolled during active disease. Sequenced input: peripheral blood. Here the CDR3 reads CASSGLAGLYNEQFF. The CDR3 DNA reads as TGTGCCAGCAGCGGACTAGCGGGGCTTTACAATGAGCAGTTCTTC.